The rows below give T cell receptor beta chains drawn from one sample of a study of shared clonotypes between healthy human individuals. Some clones are missing from TCRdb's copy, which holds only in-frame ones; the method was immunoSEQ multiplex PCR. Of hundreds of thousands of clones listed, 60% to 75% are singletons. Material: memory CD4+ T cells sorted from blood. Receptors were obtained from a woman between 25 and 40 years old in good health. The CDR3 runs from the conserved cysteine through the conserved F or W. The D gene is left open where the match is weak. Size is omitted from some rows. Given values are once, few, many or a class for expanded clones.

V	D	J	size	DNA	CDR3
TRBV15	TRBD2	TRBJ2-5	once	TGTGCCACCAGCAGAGCGCGTCGATTAGCGGGAGTGGAGACCCAGTACTTC	CATSRARRLAGVETQYF
TRBV6-5	.	TRBJ1-3	few	TGTGCCAGCAGTTCCATCTCTGGAAACACCATATATTTT	CASSSISGNTIYF
TRBV29-1	TRBD1	TRBJ1-3	.	TGCAGCGCTGCAGGGGGCGTCTCTGGAAACACCATATATTTT	CSAAGGVSGNTIYF
TRBV6-6	.	TRBJ1-3	.	TGTGCCAGCAGACGGGGACCTGGAAACACCATATATTTT	CASRRGPGNTIYF
TRBV5-1	TRBD1	TRBJ2-7	few	TGCGCCAGCAGCCGGGACAGTCTCACCTACGAGCAGTACTTC	CASSRDSLTYEQYF
TRBV6-5	.	TRBJ2-5	.	TGTGCCAGCAGTCCGCGGTCTGGACTAAAGGAGACCCAGTACTTC	CASSPRSGLKETQYF
TRBV11-3	.	TRBJ2-1	.	TGTGCCAGCAGCTTAGAGTTTGCGACAGGCTACAATGAGCAGTTCTTC	CASSLEFATGYNEQFF
TRBV28	.	TRBJ2-7	.	TGTGCCAGCAACTCGCCAGCATTGGGCCACGAGCAGTACTTC	CASNSPALGHEQYF
TRBV6-5	TRBD1	TRBJ1-1	.	TGTGCCAGCAGTAAGACAGGGGGCCCTTTGGCTGAAGCTTTCTTT	CASSKTGGPLAEAFF
TRBV11-2	.	TRBJ2-3	.	TGTGCCAGCAGCACCCTGCCTAGCGTCATCCCAGATACGCAGTATTTT	CASSTLPSVIPDTQYF
TRBV18	.	TRBJ1-1	.	TGTGCCAGCTCACCACCGGAAGGGGCTGAAGCTTTCTTT	CASSPPEGAEAFF
TRBV6-5	TRBD1	TRBJ2-7	.	TGTGCCAGCAGTTCCCTAGGGACAGGGGGAGGCGAGCAGTACTTC	CASSSLGTGGGEQYF
TRBV5-1	.	TRBJ2-2	few	TGCGCCAGCAGCCCCTACGGGACTCAACACACCGGGGAGCTGTTTTTT	CASSPYGTQHTGELFF
TRBV2	TRBD1	TRBJ1-1	few	TGTGCCAGCAGAAATCCGGGACAGGGGGCTACTGAAGCTTTCTTT	CASRNPGQGATEAFF
TRBV5-1	.	TRBJ2-5	few	TGCGCCAGCAGCTTAGGTGACAGGGACTCAGGGACCCAGTACTTC	CASSLGDRDSGTQYF
TRBV2	.	TRBJ1-4	.	TGTGCCAGCAGCGAACAGGATGAAAAACTGTTTTTT	CASSEQDEKLFF
TRBV10-3	.	TRBJ2-7	.	TGTGCCATCAGTGAAGAACTAGCATACGAGCAGTACTTC	CAISEELAYEQYF
TRBV6-5	TRBD1	TRBJ2-7	.	TGTGCCAGCACTAAGGGGACAGGGGGTTGGGAGCAGTACTTC	CASTKGTGGWEQYF
TRBV12-2	.	TRBJ2-7	.	TGTGCAAGTCGCTTCGGCGGGACTAGACTATACGAGCAGTACTTC	CASRFGGTRLYEQYF
TRBV28	TRBD1	TRBJ2-3	.	TGTGCCAGCAGTTTCCGAGAGACAGGGGATAATAGCACAGATACGCAGTATTTT	CASSFRETGDNSTDTQYF
TRBV5-8	TRBD2	TRBJ2-7	.	TGTGCCAGCAGCTTGGAAAAGCTAGCGGGAGGTGTTTACGAGCAGTACTTC	CASSLEKLAGGVYEQYF
TRBV4-1	.	TRBJ2-5	.	TGCGCCAGCAGCCAAGAGGCCAACCAAGAGACCCAGTACTTC	CASSQEANQETQYF
TRBV30	TRBD2	TRBJ2-1	.	TGTGCCGGAGCGCTAGCGGTGATCTACAATGAGCAGTTCTTC	CAGALAVIYNEQFF
TRBV7-2	TRBD1	TRBJ1-1	.	TGTGCCAGCAGCTTCGGGACAGCGCGTTCTAACACTGAAGCTTTCTTT	CASSFGTARSNTEAFF
TRBV7-6	.	TRBJ1-5	.	TGTGCCAGCAGCCCCGCGGGCGGCAATCAGCCCCAGCATTTT	CASSPAGGNQPQHF
TRBV5-4	TRBD2	TRBJ2-5	.	TGTGCCAGCAGCCCAGGACTAGCGGGGGGAGAGACCCAGTACTTC	CASSPGLAGGETQYF
TRBV6-1	TRBD1	TRBJ2-5	.	TGTGCCAGCAGTCCGGCGGGGACAGGGAAAGAGACCCAGTACTTC	CASSPAGTGKETQYF
TRBV11-3	.	TRBJ2-2	few	TGTGCCAGCAGCTTAGATCAGCACCCCCCAAGCCCAAACACCGGGGAGCTGTTTTTT	CASSLDQHPPSPNTGELFF
TRBV30	TRBD2	TRBJ2-3	.	TGTGCCTGGAGTGAGGGACTAGCGGGAGTAAGGGATACGCAGTATTTT	CAWSEGLAGVRDTQYF
TRBV7-2	.	TRBJ1-1	.	TGTGCCAGCAGCCTCATGAACACTGAAGCTTTCTTT	CASSLMNTEAFF
TRBV2	TRBD2	TRBJ2-1	.	TGTGCCAGCAGTGCCTGGGGGACTAGCAATGAGCAGTTCTTC	CASSAWGTSNEQFF
TRBV5-5	.	TRBJ2-3	.	TGTGCCAGCAGCTTTCGGTCAGCGGTCACAGATACGCAGTATTTT	CASSFRSAVTDTQYF
TRBV7-2	.	TRBJ1-4	.	TGTGCCAGCAGCCGCCGGGGCAGTGCAACTAATGAAAAACTGTTTTTT	CASSRRGSATNEKLFF
TRBV6-1	.	TRBJ1-2	.	TGTGCCAGCAGTGAACACATGGGAGGGCTGGGCTACACCTTC	CASSEHMGGLGYTF
TRBV19	.	TRBJ1-2	.	TGTGCCAGTAGTGGGCAGGGAGGCTCCTATGGCTACACCTTC	CASSGQGGSYGYTF
TRBV7-9	TRBD1	TRBJ2-5	.	TGTGCCAGCAGCTCGAACCCCGGACAGGGACAAGAGACCCAGTACTTC	CASSSNPGQGQETQYF
TRBV6-1	.	TRBJ1-5	.	TGTGCCAGCAGTGAAGAGACCGGGGGCAATCAGCCCCAGCATTTT	CASSEETGGNQPQHF
TRBV5-1	TRBD1	TRBJ2-7	.	TGCGCCAGCAGAAGGACAGGCGAAACCTACGAGCAGTACTTC	CASRRTGETYEQYF
TRBV28	.	TRBJ1-2	.	TGTGCCAGCAGTTTAACAGGGAGCTATGGCTACACCTTC	CASSLTGSYGYTF
TRBV2	.	TRBJ2-2	.	TGTGCCAGCAAGTGGACTTTGAACACCGGGGAGCTGTTTTTT	CASKWTLNTGELFF
TRBV13	TRBD1	TRBJ1-1	.	TGTGCCAGCGGACAGGAGTATACTGAAGCTTTCTTT	CASGQEYTEAFF
TRBV12-5	.	TRBJ2-3	.	TGTGCTAGTGGTTTCGCGACAGGGGTTCTAGCGGGCACAGATACGCAGTATTTT	CASGFATGVLAGTDTQYF
TRBV2	TRBD2	TRBJ2-3	.	TGTGCCAGCAGTGGACTAGCGGGAGTTTTTGGTACAGATACGCAGTATTTT	CASSGLAGVFGTDTQYF
TRBV28	TRBD1	TRBJ1-2	.	TGTGCCAGCAGTTTTGGGGACAGGGGTTTTGGCTACACCTTC	CASSFGDRGFGYTF
TRBV28	.	TRBJ1-3	.	TGTGCCAGCAGTCCCTCAGTGGGGGTCTCTGGAAACACCATATATTTT	CASSPSVGVSGNTIYF
TRBV15	TRBD2	TRBJ2-7	once	TGTGCCACCAGCAGAGATCTAGGGGTAGCGGGAGCCTACGAGCAGTACTTC	CATSRDLGVAGAYEQYF
TRBV28	TRBD1	TRBJ1-1	.	TGTGCCACGACTACCGCGACAGGGAGGAATACTGAAGCTTTCTTT	CATTTATGRNTEAFF
TRBV11-2	.	TRBJ2-7	.	TGTGCCAGCAGCCCCTTGAGGGTCCTCTACGAGCAGTACTTC	CASSPLRVLYEQYF
TRBV27	TRBD2	TRBJ2-7	.	TGTGCCAGCAGTTCCCTAGCGGGAGGATCCTACGAGCAGTACTTC	CASSSLAGGSYEQYF
TRBV28	.	TRBJ2-1	.	TGTGCCAGCACCTTATTCGGCAAGTTAAGGGAGCAGTTCTTC	CASTLFGKLREQFF
TRBV7-9	.	TRBJ2-7	.	TGTGCCAGCAGCCTCCCGTCTAGCTCCTACGAGCAGTACTTC	CASSLPSSSYEQYF
TRBV5-1	.	TRBJ2-5	.	TGCGCCAGCAGCTTGGTTCAAGCCCAAGAGACCCAGTACTTC	CASSLVQAQETQYF